This is a list of T cell receptor beta chains from one sample in a study of T cell repertoires in breast cancer. TCRdb fed the emulsion pairing reads into MiXCR, producing one record per CDR3 protein. Of around 43,000 distinct CDR3 sequences listed, 45% to 50% are singletons. Input material: CD8+ T cells. The receptors shown here come from a pool of human donors with breast cancer or a healthy control (not recorded which). Both conserved end residues are part of each CDR3. The D gene is left open where the match is weak. The listing skips clone size in some rows; elsewhere it reads once, few, many or a size class.

NA,TRBJ2-7,18,TRBD1,TRBV2,CASSVRPAGTGRSYEQYF,TGTGCCAGCAGTGTTCGTCCCGCCGGGACAGGTCGCTCCTACGAGCAGTACTTC
NA,TRBJ2-1,14,NA,TRBV7-2,CANKKQSSYNEQFF,TGTGCCAACAAAAAGCAGTCCTCCTACAATGAGCAGTTCTTC
few,TRBJ1-2,14,NA,TRBV7-2,CASSRDVNLYGYTF,TGTGCCAGCAGCCGGGACGTGAACCTCTATGGCTACACCTTC
many,TRBJ2-2,18,TRBD1,TRBV12-3/TRBV12-4,CASSLYWTGTANTGELFF,TGTGCCAGCAGTTTATATTGGACAGGGACCGCGAACACCGGGGAGCTGTTTTTT
NA,TRBJ1-1,13,TRBD1,TRBV6-1,CASSLRDSYEAFF,TGTGCCAGCAGTCTAAGGGACAGTTATGAAGCTTTCTTT
NA,TRBJ2-7,14,TRBD2,TRBV20-1,CSARGTSGIGEQYF,TGCAGTGCTAGAGGGACTAGCGGGATTGGCGAGCAGTACTTC
few,TRBJ2-1,14,NA,TRBV27,CASSPTLMRAEQFF,TGTGCCAGCAGTCCGACCCTAATGCGGGCTGAGCAGTTCTTC
NA,TRBJ1-5,13,NA,TRBV2,CASSADSNQPQHF,TGTGCCAGCAGCGCGGACAGCAATCAGCCCCAGCATTTT
few,TRBJ2-7,14,TRBD1,TRBV6-5,CASTSSDRAYEQYF,TGTGCCAGCACATCGTCGGACAGGGCCTACGAGCAGTACTTC
many,TRBJ1-1,15,TRBD1,TRBV6-2/TRBV6-3,CASRVPGQAPTEAFF,TGTGCCAGCAGGGTCCCGGGACAGGCTCCGACTGAAGCTTTCTTT
NA,TRBJ2-7,16,TRBD1,TRBV28,CASSWSSGTGFDEQYF,TGTGCCAGCAGTTGGTCCTCCGGGACAGGGTTCGACGAGCAGTACTTC
once,TRBJ2-1,13,TRBD2,TRBV28,CASGLIAGNEQFF,TGTGCCAGCGGGTTAATAGCGGGCAATGAGCAGTTCTTC
few,TRBJ2-1,15,TRBD2,TRBV19,CASSPGLESYNEQFF,TGTGCCAGTAGTCCAGGACTAGAATCCTACAATGAGCAGTTCTTC
NA,TRBJ1-1,11,NA,TRBV27,CASSWGREAFF,TGTGCCAGCAGTTGGGGCAGGGAAGCTTTCTTT
NA,TRBJ1-2,15,NA,TRBV27,CASSSSGRRNYGHTF,NA
NA,TRBJ1-2,15,NA,TRBV5-6,CASSLGAMSNYGCTF,TGTGCCAGCAGCTTGGGGGCCATGTCTAACTATGGCTGCACCTTC
few,TRBJ1-5,14,NA,TRBV7-2,CASSLDGSNQPQHF,TGTGCCAGCAGCTTAGACGGTAGCAATCAGCCCCAGCATTTT
NA,TRBJ2-7,14,TRBD1,TRBV28,CASKRADRASEQYF,TGTGCCAGCAAAAGGGCTGACAGGGCTTCCGAGCAGTACTTC
few,TRBJ1-5,14,NA,TRBV2,CASSPSNSNQPQHF,TGTGCCAGCAGCCCAAGCAATAGCAATCAGCCCCAGCATTTT
NA,TRBJ1-2,17,TRBD1,TRBV2,CASSETGQGGGGYGYTF,TGTGCCAGCAGTGAAACCGGACAGGGCGGAGGCGGCTATGGCTACACCTTC
NA,TRBJ1-2,13,NA,TRBV15,CATSRDTNYNYTF,TGTGCCACCAGCAGAGACACTAACTATAACTACACCTTC
once,TRBJ2-6,17,TRBD2,TRBV7-2,CASSALAGGPGANVLTF,TGTGCCAGCAGCGCCCTAGCGGGAGGGCCGGGGGCCAACGTCCTGACTTTC
few,TRBJ1-1,11,NA,TRBV30,CASREWTEAFF,TGTGCCTCACGGGAGTGGACTGAAGCTTTCTTT
many,TRBJ2-7,13,NA,TRBV27,CASSLGRKYEQYF,TGTGCCAGCAGTTTGGGTCGGAAATACGAGCAGTACTTC
many,TRBJ1-1,12,NA,TRBV7-9,CASSIGGTEAFF,TGTGCCAGCAGCATCGGGGGGACTGAAGCTTTCTTT